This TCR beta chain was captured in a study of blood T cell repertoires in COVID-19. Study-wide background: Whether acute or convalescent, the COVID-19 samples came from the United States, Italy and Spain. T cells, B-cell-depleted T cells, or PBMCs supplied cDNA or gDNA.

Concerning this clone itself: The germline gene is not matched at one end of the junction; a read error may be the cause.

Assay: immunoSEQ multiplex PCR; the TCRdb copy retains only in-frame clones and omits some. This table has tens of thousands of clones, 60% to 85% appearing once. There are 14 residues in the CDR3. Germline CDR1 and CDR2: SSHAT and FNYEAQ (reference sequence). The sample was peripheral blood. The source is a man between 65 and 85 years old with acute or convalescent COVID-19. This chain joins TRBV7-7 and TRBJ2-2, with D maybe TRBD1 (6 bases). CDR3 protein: CASSRNREGGELFF. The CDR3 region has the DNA TGTGCTAGCAGCCGAAACAGGGAAGGCGGGGAGCTGTTTTTT. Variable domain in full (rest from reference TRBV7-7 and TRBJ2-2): GAGVSQSPRYKVTKRGQDVTLRCDPISSHATLYWYQQALGQGPEFLTYFNYEAQPDKSGLPSDRFSAERPEGSISTLTIQRTEQRDSAMYRCASSRNREGGELFFGEGSRLTVL.